This T cell receptor beta chain was recorded in a study of blood T cell repertoires in COVID-19. Here immunoSEQ multiplex PCR was the method, and the copy in TCRdb shows in-frame clones only, minus some. The table has 500,000 or so clones, 75% to 90% seen once. Participants, roughly 18 to 90 years old, spanned some 23 US areas. Cohorts were based on clinical histories the participants reported. Germline V CDR1 and CDR2: SGHRS, YFSETQ. The CDR3 is 13 amino acids. V lost 0 bases and J 5 bases, leaving 9 bases between the germline ends. The sequenced sample was PBMCs or T cells enriched from blood (not recorded which). The receptor comes from a woman between 18 and 29 years old who had recovered from COVID-19. V gene TRBV5-1 combines with J gene TRBJ2-7; D gene uncertain. In nucleotides, the CDR3 is TGCGCCAGCAGCTTGGCTCCACTTGACGAGCAGTACTTC. Encoded protein: CASSLAPLDEQYF. Using reference TRBV5-1 and TRBJ2-7 for the parts outside the CDR3, the full variable domain is KAGVTQTPRYLIKTRGQQVTLSCSPISGHRSVSWYQQTPGQGLQFLFEYFSETQRNKGNFPGRFSGRQFSNSRSEMNVSTLELGDSALYLCASSLAPLDEQYFGPGTRLTVT.